The present T cell receptor (beta chain) was sequenced within a study of CD8 T cells in Susac syndrome. Background on the study: Roughly 8 of the sequenced Susac syndrome patients were in remission, and about six had active disease.

TCR beta from blood CD8+ and CD4+ T cells was sequenced. The TEMRA cells underwent FACS enrichment, while the CD8+ and CD4+ T cells underwent negative isolation. Concerning this clonotype: Its antigen is undetermined.

Study-wide results and limits: There was no clonal expansion in the CD4+ T cell repertoires of Susac syndrome.

Reverse transcription used 0.5 to 1 ug RNA and random hexamers. TCRdb used MiXCR to reprocess the immunoSEQ multiplex PCR reads, holding one entry per CDR3 protein. Here the sample spans under 150,000 distinct CDR3 sequences, 95% being singletons. The ends lost 6 bases at V and 3 bases at J; junction bases unmatched: 12. The CDR3 extends over 16 amino acids. The germline V gene has CDR1 SEHNR and CDR2 FQNEAQ (reference sequence). The chain recombines TRBV7-9 with TRBJ2-5; TRBD2 matches 8 bases. This sequence was found in a human donor with Susac syndrome. The sequencing input was CD4+ T cells from PBMCs. The CDR3 bases are TGTGCCAGCAGGGTAGCGGGAAGGTGGAAGGAAGAGACCCAGTACTTC. Translation: CASRVAGRWKEETQYF.